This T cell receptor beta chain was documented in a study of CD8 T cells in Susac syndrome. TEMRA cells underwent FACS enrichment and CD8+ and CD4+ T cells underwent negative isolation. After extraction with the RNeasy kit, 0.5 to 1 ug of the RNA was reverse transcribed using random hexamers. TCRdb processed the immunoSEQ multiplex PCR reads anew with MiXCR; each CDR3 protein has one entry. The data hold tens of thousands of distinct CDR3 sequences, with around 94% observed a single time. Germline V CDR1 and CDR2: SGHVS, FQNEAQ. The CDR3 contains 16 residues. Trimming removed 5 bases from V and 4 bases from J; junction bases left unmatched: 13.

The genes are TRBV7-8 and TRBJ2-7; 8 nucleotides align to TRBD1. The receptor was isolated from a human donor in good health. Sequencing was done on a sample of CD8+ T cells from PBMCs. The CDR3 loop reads CASSRASRGRPYEQYF. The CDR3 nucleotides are TGTGCCAGCAGCCGGGCCTCCAGGGGGCGTCCATACGAGCAGTACTTC.